Below are 29 T cell receptor beta chains sequenced from a single sample in a study of OX40 agonist ivuxolimab in advanced cancers. Profiled with immunoSEQ multiplex PCR; TCRdb holds only in-frame clones, not every one. Of roughly 50,000 clones listed, about 89% were seen once; the top ten hold 25% to 40%. The source material was CD4+ or CD8+ T cells sorted from blood, sampled in a trial of the OX40 agonist ivuxolimab. These receptors all stem from an adult with an advanced solid tumor such as melanoma, head and neck, liver or kidney cancer.

The J gene is TRBJ1-2, the V gene TRBV29-1; 11 bases match TRBD1. V trimming: 4 bases; J trimming: 4 bases; junction bases outside the gene matches: 11. The CDR3 totals 16 residues. Germline loops: CDR1 SQVTM, CDR2 ANQGSEA. The CDR3 DNA is TGCAGCGTTGCTTCTGGGACAGGGGGTCGAAGCTATGGCTACACCTTC. Its protein is CSVASGTGGRSYGYTF. Full variable domain (outside the CDR3, taken from reference TRBV29-1 and TRBJ1-2): SAVISQKPSRDICQRGTSLTIQCQVDSQVTMMFWYRQQPGQSLTLIATANQGSEATYESGFVIDKFPISRPNLTFSTLTVSNMSPEDSSIYLCSVASGTGGRSYGYTFGSGTRLTVV.

The rearrangement uses TRBV4-1 and TRBJ2-1; 12 bases align to TRBD2. The CDR3 is made up of 13 amino acids. Germline V CDR1 and CDR2: MGHRA, YSYEKL. J lost 13 bases, V lost 0 bases, and 1 base had no gene match. Written as DNA, the CDR3 is TGCGCCAGCAGCCAAGATGGACTAGCGGGACAGTTCTTC. Translation: CASSQDGLAGQFF.

This rearrangement joins TRBV5-1 to TRBJ2-7; TRBD1 is a possible D gene (6 bases). The CDR3 has 14 residues. V lost 1 base and J lost 5, with 13 bases in between. In germline, CDR1 is SGHRS, CDR2 YFSETQ. CDR3 coding DNA: TGCGCCAGCAGCTTGATACAGGGATCTAACGAGCAGTACTTC. The encoded protein is CASSLIQGSNEQYF.

This clone has just a few counts. The chain links TRBV28 to TRBJ1-4; no clear D gene. V was shortened by 3 bases and J by 10 bases, with 3 bases between the two germline ends. CDR3 length: 10 amino acids. Germline CDR1 is MDHEN and CDR2 is SYDVKM. In DNA form, the CDR3 reads TGTGCCAGCAGTTTCAGAAAACTGTTTTTT. It translates to CASSFRKLFF.

The CDR3 nucleotides read TGTGCCAGCAGCCAACATTATTCGTTACAGGGAGGTCGCGGCACTGAAGCTTTCTTT. Its protein is CASSQHYSLQGGRGTEAFF. The chain has TRBV16 and TRBJ1-1, with D perhaps TRBD1 (6 bases). Germline-derived CDR1 and CDR2 are KGHSY and FQNENV. The CDR3 loop spans 19 amino acids. V was clipped by 2 bases and J by 4 bases, with 26 bases between them.

This sequence joins TRBV7-8 and TRBJ2-7; D gene unclear. The CDR3 is 13 amino acids. Between the trimmed V and J ends, which lost 5 bases and 3 bases, there was a span of 11 bases. Germline CDR1 and CDR2: SGHVS and FQNEAQ. CDR3 residues: CASSTQPVYEQYF. The CDR3 DNA sequence: TGTGCCAGCAGCACACAGCCGGTCTACGAGCAGTACTTC.

The gene calls are TRBV6-5 and TRBJ2-1; unclear D gene. The V end was cut by 5 bases, the J end by 4 bases, with 3 bases between. This CDR3 region has 11 residues. Germline V gene lookup returns CDR1 MNHEY and CDR2 SVGAGI. CDR3 DNA sequence: TGTGCCAGCAGTCTATACAATGAGCAGTTCTTC. Translating it yields CASSLYNEQFF.

This chain uses TRBV5-1 with TRBJ1-3, with TRBD1 identical over 9 bases. The V gene end was trimmed by 0 bases and the J gene end by 4 bases; junction bases not matched to a gene: 2. Germline-derived CDR1 and CDR2 are SGHRS and YFSETQ. This CDR3 contains 15 residues. CDR3 loop: CASSLDRGPGNTIYF. CDR3 nucleotide sequence: TGCGCCAGCAGCTTGGACAGGGGGCCAGGAAACACCATATATTTT.

This chain links TRBV21-1 with TRBJ2-5. TRBV21-1 represents a pseudogene. The CDR3 loop spans 11 amino acids. CDR3 protein: CASSKGETQYF. The DNA for the CDR3 is TGTGCCAGCAGCAAAGGAGAGACCCAGTACTTC.

The rearrangement joins TRBV7-9 to TRBJ2-5, with 7 positions matching TRBD1. Per germline, CDR1 SEHNR and CDR2 FQNEAQ (reference sequence). The ends lost 1 base at V and 4 bases at J; junction bases unmatched: 3. The CDR3 is 14 residues long. The CDR3 DNA reads TGTGCCAGCAGCTTAGGAGCAGGGGGAGAGACCCAGTACTTC. This gives the protein CASSLGAGGETQYF.

The genes are TRBV9 and TRBJ2-1; no clear D gene. Germline V gene data show CDR1 as SGDLS and CDR2 as YYNGEE. V was trimmed by 0 bases and J by 6 bases, leaving 7 bases between them. The CDR3 loop spans 13 amino acids. The CDR3 is CASSVGTTNEQFF. The CDR3 DNA is TGTGCCAGCAGCGTAGGCACTACCAATGAGCAGTTCTTC. The full variable domain, with the rest looked up from reference TRBV9 and TRBJ2-1, is DSGVTQTPKHLITATGQRVTLRCSPRSGDLSVYWYQQSLDQGLQFLIQYYNGEERAKGNILERFSAQQFPDLHSELNLSSLELGDSALYFCASSVGTTNEQFFGPGTRLTVL.

The chain couples TRBV15 to TRBJ2-2; 7 nucleotides align to TRBD1. The germline V gene has CDR1 LNHNV and CDR2 YYDKDF (reference sequence). The CDR3 sequence is 14 residues long. Trimming removed 8 bases from V and 0 bases from J; junction bases left unmatched: 3. CDR3 amino acids: CATGTASNTGELFF. As DNA, the CDR3 is TGTGCCACCGGGACAGCGTCGAACACCGGGGAGCTGTTTTTT. Full variable domain (rest looked up from reference TRBV15 and TRBJ2-2): DAMVIQNPRYQVTQFGKPVTLSCSQTLNHNVMYWYQQKSSQAPKLLFHYYDKDFNNEADTPDNFQSRRPNTSFCFLDIRSPGLGDTAMYLCATGTASNTGELFFGEGSRLTVL.

The chain is built from TRBV11-1 and TRBJ2-4, with unresolved D. The CDR3 sequence is 14 residues long. Germline CDR1 reads SGHAT; CDR2 reads FQDESV (reference sequence). V lost 1 base, J lost 6 bases, and 10 bases lay in between. The CDR3 protein is CASSLGRDPNIQYF. The CDR3 bases are TGTGCCAGCAGCTTAGGGCGAGACCCAAACATTCAGTACTTC.

A few counts support this clone. This chain uses TRBV15 with TRBJ2-3; D uncertain. Looked up from germline, CDR1 is LNHNV and CDR2 is YYDKDF (reference sequence). This CDR3 region has 16 residues. V was cut by 1 base and J by 3 bases, with 14 bases left in between. The CDR3 nucleotides are TGTGCCACCAGCAGAGTAGGTGGGGTGTGGACAGATACGCAGTATTTT. This codes for CATSRVGGVWTDTQYF.

V gene TRBV6-1 combines with J gene TRBJ2-3; D is unresolved. Germline V CDR1 and CDR2: MNHNS, SASEGT. The CDR3 spans 10 residues. The germline V and J ends were trimmed by 11 bases and 4 bases, with 7 bases remaining between them. For the CDR3, the DNA is TGTGCCCCCCTCGCAGATACGCAGTATTTT. Its translation is CAPLADTQYF.

V and J are TRBV14 and TRBJ1-3, with 7 bases identical to TRBD1. Trimming took 2 bases from V and 3 from J; bases not matched to a gene: 4. Germline-derived CDR1 and CDR2 are SGHDN and FVKESK. CDR3 size: 15 residues. CDR3 nucleotide sequence: TGTGCCAGCAGCCAACAGACAGGGCTTGGAAACACCATATATTTT. Translation: CASSQQTGLGNTIYF.

The V and J genes are TRBV7-2 and TRBJ1-3; TRBD1 is a possible D gene (6 bases). Between the trimmed V and J ends, which lost 1 base and 2 bases, there was a span of 6 bases. The CDR3 is made up of 14 amino acids. Per germline, CDR1 SGHTA and CDR2 FQGNSA. In DNA form, the CDR3 reads TGTGCCAGCAGCTTAGGGACAGCTGGAAACACCATATATTTT. It yields the protein CASSLGTAGNTIYF.

This clone appeared a few times. V usage is TRBV5-5 and J usage is TRBJ2-7; D remains unclear. Germline V gene sequence: CDR1 SGHKS, CDR2 YYEKEE (reference sequence). This CDR3 is 16 amino acids long. Trimming took off 4 bases at V and 1 base at J, with 18 bases between the two ends. In DNA, the CDR3 is TGTGCCAGCAGCCCGGATTTAGGTAGTATGTCCTACGAGCAGTACTTC. The encoded protein is CASSPDLGSMSYEQYF.

The chain employs TRBV7-2 and TRBJ1-6; 8 nucleotides line up with TRBD1. The CDR3 covers 15 residues. Trimming at V came to 5 bases and at J to 9 bases, leaving 9 bases not matched to a gene. Per the germline V gene, CDR1 is SGHTA and CDR2 is FQGNSA. The CDR3 is CASSPWTGLGSPLHF. In DNA, the CDR3 is TGTGCCAGCAGCCCCTGGACAGGGTTGGGTTCACCCCTCCACTTT. Using reference TRBV7-2 and TRBJ1-6 for the parts outside the CDR3, the full variable domain is GAGVSQSPSNKVTEKGKDVELRCDPISGHTALYWYRQSLGQGLEFLIYFQGNSAPDKSGLPSDRFSAERTGGSVSTLTIQRTQQEDSAVYLCASSPWTGLGSPLHFGNGTRLTVT.

A note on this clone: The germline gene is not matched at one end of the junction; a read error may be the cause. The chain uses TRBV4-1 and TRBJ2-7; D perhaps matches TRBD2 (5 bases). Germline CDR1 and CDR2: MGHRA and YSYEKL. CDR3 length: 16 amino acids. The chain's CDR3 is CASSQDWRNPYLEQYF. The DNA for the CDR3 is TGTGCCAGCAGCCAAGATTGGAGGAATCCCTACCTTGAGCAGTACTTC.

The chain is built from TRBV9 and TRBJ2-7; 7 nucleotides line up with TRBD2. Germline loops: CDR1 SGDLS, CDR2 YYNGEE. Trimming took 2 bases from V and 6 from J; bases not matched to a gene: 11. The CDR3 consists of 15 residues. The CDR3 protein is CASSVGTINPGEQYF. The CDR3 DNA reads TGTGCCAGCAGCGTGGGGACTATTAACCCTGGCGAGCAGTACTTC.

The V and J genes are TRBV5-1 and TRBJ1-2; D is perhaps TRBD1 (6 bases). Germline-derived CDR1 and CDR2 are SGHRS and YFSETQ. V dropped 0 bases and J dropped 5 bases, with 14 bases sitting between them. The CDR3 covers 15 residues. The CDR3 loop reads CASSLAKGVRYGYTF. CDR3 bases: TGCGCCAGCAGCTTGGCCAAGGGGGTCAGGTATGGCTACACCTTC.

This rearrangement joins TRBV27 to TRBJ2-4, with D uncertain. Germline CDR1 MNHEY, CDR2 SMNVEV (reference sequence). V gave up 5 bases and J gave up 3 bases, with 14 bases separating them. The CDR3 contains 15 residues. For the CDR3, the DNA is TGTGCCAGCAGTCCCCCGGGTGACGGCAAAAACATTCAGTACTTC. This codes for CASSPPGDGKNIQYF.

The chain combines TRBV2 with TRBJ1-1, with D unclear. Trimming stripped 0 bases from V and 4 bases from J, with 12 bases between. There are 15 residues in the CDR3. CDR1 SNHLY and CDR2 FYNNEI come from the germline V gene. CDR3 DNA: TGTGCCAGCAGTGAAGCGGCGGGAGGCAGCACTGAAGCTTTCTTT. This translates into CASSEAAGGSTEAFF. Supplemented by reference TRBV2 and TRBJ1-1, the full variable domain reads EPEVTQTPSHQVTQMGQEVILRCVPISNHLYFYWYRQILGQKVEFLVSFYNNEISEKSEIFDDQFSVERPDGSNFTLKIRSTKLEDSAMYFCASSEAAGGSTEAFFGQGTRLTVV.

This chain links TRBV11-2 with TRBJ2-3; TRBD2 matches 7 bases. The germline gives CDR1 SGHAT, CDR2 FQNNGV. This CDR3 contains 19 residues. With 4 bases clipped from V and 0 bases from J, the junction kept 16 bases outside the gene matches. The CDR3 bases are TGTGCCAGCAGCTCAACCGCGGGAACTAGCGAAACTAGCACAGATACGCAGTATTTT. Translated: CASSSTAGTSETSTDTQYF.

The chain joins TRBV27 to TRBJ2-1; D not resolved. V was clipped by 2 bases and J by 7 bases, with 6 bases between them. This CDR3 contains 12 residues. Germline V gives CDR1 MNHEY, CDR2 SMNVEV (reference sequence). The CDR3 region is CASSLDWNEQFF. CDR3 coding DNA: TGTGCCAGCAGTTTAGATTGGAATGAGCAGTTCTTC.

The genes are TRBV13 and TRBJ2-1; D gene ambiguous. Germline V CDR1 and CDR2: PRHDT, FYEKMQ (reference sequence). The CDR3 consists of 14 residues. Trimming removed 7 bases from V and 6 bases from J, with 16 bases in between. The DNA of the CDR3 is TGTGCCAGCACCCTCACCTACCCGGGCAATGAGCAGTTCTTC. Translation: CASTLTYPGNEQFF.

The chain joins TRBV14 to TRBJ1-1; 7 nucleotides align to TRBD1. With V trimmed by 1 base and J by 0 bases, 5 bases remained unmatched. The CDR3 extends over 16 amino acids. Germline CDR1 and CDR2: SGHDN and FVKESK. The CDR3 DNA is TGTGCCAGCAGCCAAGTGGGACAGCCTTTGAACACTGAAGCTTTCTTT. This translates into CASSQVGQPLNTEAFF.

V and J are TRBV9 and TRBJ1-1; TRBD1 is a possible D gene (5 bases). The CDR3 is 14 amino acids. Trimming took off 1 base at V and 7 bases at J, with 14 bases between the two ends. Germline CDR1 SGDLS, CDR2 YYNGEE. The CDR3 spells CASSVSGGESEAFF. DNA for the CDR3: TGTGCCAGCAGCGTAAGCGGGGGAGAGAGTGAAGCTTTCTTT.